Following are 8 T cell receptor beta chains from one sample sequenced in a study of T cell clonality in common variable immunodeficiency. TCRdb's copy holds only in-frame clones and misses some; the assay was immunoSEQ multiplex PCR. Singletons are absent from the sample, which has about 32,000 clones. The specimen was peripheral blood mononuclear cells. The receptors come from a person aged 18 to 75 in good health.

This clone was seen repeatedly, ten times or more. Read coverage stops 3 residues before the CDR3 terminus; the germline J gene supplies the remainder. This sequence joins TRBV29-1 and TRBJ1-3, with unresolved D. This CDR3 has 12 residues. Trimming removed 3 bases at V and 3 bases at J, with 6 bases between. Per the germline V gene, CDR1 is SQVTM and CDR2 is ANQGSEA. CDR3 residues: CSVETNGNTIYF. Incomplete CDR3 DNA: TGCAGCGTTGAGACAAATGGAAACACC. The whole variable domain, remainder taken from reference TRBV29-1 and TRBJ1-3, is SAVISQKPSRDICQRGTSLTIQCQVDSQVTMMFWYRQQPGQSLTLIATANQGSEATYESGFVIDKFPISRPNLTFSTLTVSNMSPEDSSIYLCSVETNGNTIYFGEGSWLTVV.

This clone was seen ten or more times. The CDR3 is cut off 3 residues early in the read; its end comes from the germline J gene. The chain couples TRBV18 to TRBJ2-2; 8 bases are shared with TRBD1. Unmatched junction bases numbered 9, after V lost 3 bases and J lost 6 bases. The CDR3 is made up of 16 amino acids. Per the germline V gene, CDR1 is KGHSH and CDR2 is LQKENI. CDR3 amino acids: CASSPPTGEGSGELFF. CDR3 DNA, as far as it was read: TGTGCCAGCTCACCCCCGACAGGGGAAGGCTCCGGGGAG.

This clone was observed many times. The CDR3 is cut off 3 residues early in the read; its end comes from the germline J gene. V gene TRBV2 combines with J gene TRBJ1-2; no clear D gene. The CDR3 runs to 12 residues. From germline, CDR1 is SNHLY and CDR2 FYNNEI. Incomplete CDR3 DNA: TGTGCCAGCAGTGAGTTAGGCGGCGGC. Protein product: CASSELGGG. The full CDR3 protein reads CASSELGGGYTF.

In its sample, this clone was seen many times. The sequence runs out 3 residues before the end of the CDR3; the remainder is reconstructed from the germline J gene. This chain links TRBV9 with TRBJ2-1; 7 bases fit TRBD2. Per germline, CDR1 SGDLS and CDR2 YYNGEE. Unmatched junction bases numbered 4, after V lost 3 bases and J lost 1 base. The CDR3 consists of 15 residues. Incomplete CDR3 DNA: TGTGCCAGCAGCGACGGGACTATTTCCTACAATGAG. Residues: CASSDGTISYNE. The CDR3, in full, reads CASSDGTISYNEQFF.

In its sample, this clone was seen a few times. The sequenced fragment ends 3 residues before the CDR3 boundary, so the rest is inferred from the germline J gene. The chain uses TRBV30 and TRBJ1-2; D uncertain. The CDR3 sequence is 13 residues long. Germline values: CDR1 GTSNPN, CDR2 SVGIG (reference sequence). V lost 0 bases, J lost 6 bases, and 11 bases lay in between. The CDR3 is CAWSVRPVNGYTF. The DNA read from the CDR3 is TGTGCCTGGAGTGTAAGGCCTGTGAATGGC.

At least ten counts were recorded for this clone. The CDR3 end lies 3 residues beyond the end of the read and is filled in from the germline J gene. This chain links TRBV20-1 with TRBJ2-5, with 7 bases identical to TRBD1. The ends lost 5 bases at V and 4 bases at J; junction bases unmatched: 4. The CDR3 is 12 amino acids. Per the germline V gene, CDR1 is DFQATT and CDR2 is SNEGSKA (reference sequence). CDR3 bases read: TGCAGTGCTGTGACAGGGAGAGAGACC. Its translation: CSAVTGRET. In full, the CDR3 reads CSAVTGRETQYF.

This clone was seen at least ten times. The CDR3 loop reads CASSQGGASGHDDNEQFF. Incomplete CDR3 DNA: TGTGCCAGCAGCCAAGGGGGCGCTAGCGGGCACGACGACAATGAG. The gene calls are TRBV14 and TRBJ2-1, with 8 bases identical to TRBD2. The read is 3 residues too short to cover the CDR3 end, so that end is filled in from the germline J gene. CDR1 and CDR2 from the germline V gene are SGHDN and FVKESK. This CDR3 is 18 amino acids long. J gave up 5 bases and V 1 base, and 13 bases lay outside the gene matches.

This clone appeared many times. The CDR3 extends 3 residues past the end of the read, so its final part is completed from the germline J gene. The rearrangement uses TRBV20-1 and TRBJ1-2; a weak D match, TRBD1 (6 bases). V was pared by 6 bases and J by 0 bases, with 14 bases between. The CDR3 sequence is 14 residues long. Germline V lookup: CDR1 DFQATT, CDR2 SNEGSKA (reference sequence). The part of the CDR3 DNA that was read is TGCAGTGCCGCCCGGCAGGGGCCTAACTATGGC. Translating it yields CSAARQGPNYG. The full CDR3 protein is CSAARQGPNYGYTF.